A single sample gave rise to the 20 T cell receptor beta chains below, sequenced in a study of a mutant IDH1 vaccine in newly diagnosed glioma (dated by TCRdb to the early 2020s). Libraries were made using the immunoSEQ multiplex PCR assay. Not all clones reach the TCRdb copy of this immuneACCESS table, which keeps in-frame sequences only. Checked studies attribute under half of the gap to unresolved V genes and leave the rest unexplained. For this sample there are roughly 110,000 clones; 90% appear just once. The ten biggest clones cover roughly 0.62% of the sample. These receptors' targets are unknown. This specimen's time point label, per the study, means: week 11, during vaccination. Each vaccine dose was 300 ug of a 20-mer mutant IDH1 peptide in Montanide, given subcutaneously with topical imiquimod. The sample here was PBMCs, taken from a glioma patient whose treatment included an IDH1 peptide vaccine. These receptors all stem from a woman between 45 and 60 years old with glioma.

The rearrangement links TRBV10-3 to TRBJ2-2, with 12 bases aligning to TRBD2. The length of the CDR3 is 14 residues. With 8 bases clipped from V and 9 bases from J, the junction kept 7 bases outside the gene matches. Germline assignment: CDR1 ENHRY and CDR2 SYGVKD. CDR3 nucleotide sequence: TGTGCCATCGCTCCTAGCGGGAGGGGACGGGAGCTGTTTTTT. Translation gives CAIAPSGRGRELFF.

This chain uses TRBV6-1 with TRBJ1-6, with D perhaps matching TRBD1 (5 bases). CDR1 and CDR2 (germline): MNHNS, SASEGT. The CDR3 totals 19 residues. V was shortened by 4 bases and J by 5 bases, with 24 bases between the two germline ends. CDR3 sequence reads: CASSAFGGVGEMNNSPLHF. CDR3 bases: TGTGCCAGCAGTGCCTTTGGAGGGGTTGGCGAAATGAATAATTCACCCCTCCACTTT.

This chain connects TRBV5-1 to TRBJ2-5; TRBD1 might be the D (6 bases). Trimming left V 0 bases short and J 5 bases short, with 17 bases between. The germline V gene has CDR1 SGHRS and CDR2 YFSETQ. This CDR3 is 16 amino acids long. The CDR3 loop reads CASSLGFKGELETQYF. In DNA form, the CDR3 reads TGCGCCAGCAGCTTGGGATTTAAGGGGGAGCTGGAGACCCAGTACTTC.

This chain connects TRBV5-1 to TRBJ2-5, with 10 positions matching TRBD2. Near its end, the DNA agrees better with TRBJ2-7, so the J call may be wrong. Germline V gene data show CDR1 as SGHRS and CDR2 as YFSETQ. The CDR3 consists of 14 residues. CDR3 sequence: CASSLTSGNYEQYF. CDR3 DNA sequence: TGCGCCAGCAGCTTGACTAGCGGGAACTACGAGCAGTACTTC.

This chain uses TRBV6-5 with TRBJ2-1; D is possibly TRBD2 (6 bases). CDR3 length: 13 residues. V was cut by 2 bases and J by 7 bases, with 9 bases left in between. Germline lookup yields CDR1 MNHEY and CDR2 SVGAGI. CDR3 nucleotide sequence: TGTGCCAGCAGTTACGGAGGGAGGAATGAGCAGTTCTTC. It yields the protein CASSYGGRNEQFF.

The CDR3 is CASSPGWGGQDEKLFF. CDR3 coding DNA: TGTGCCAGCAGCCCCGGCTGGGGGGGGCAGGATGAAAAACTGTTTTTT. V and J are TRBV5-8 and TRBJ1-4, with a possible D match to TRBD1 (6 bases). Germline V gene data show CDR1 as SGHTS and CDR2 as YDEGEE. The CDR3 has 16 amino acids. Deletions cut 4 bases from V and 6 bases from J, with 19 bases between.

The chain uses TRBV9 and TRBJ2-1; TRBD2 agrees at 8 bases. V lost 4 bases to trimming and J lost 8 bases; unmatched junction nucleotides: 11. The length of the CDR3 is 15 residues. Germline-derived CDR1 and CDR2 are SGDLS and YYNGEE. In DNA, the CDR3 is TGTGCCAGCAGCCCAACATTTAGCGGGAAGCATGAGCAGTTCTTC. Translating it yields CASSPTFSGKHEQFF.

This clone has only a few counts. This chain connects TRBV28 to TRBJ1-3, with D unresolved. With 5 bases removed from V and 4 bases from J, the gap between germline ends came to 6 bases. This CDR3 region has 12 residues. The V gene's germline CDR1 is MDHEN and CDR2 SYDVKM. The CDR3 DNA reads TGTGCCAGCAGTCTTAGGGGAAACACCATATATTTT. This sequence encodes CASSLRGNTIYF.

The chain combines TRBV5-1 with TRBJ2-1; TRBD2 agrees at 9 bases. Germline V gene sequence: CDR1 SGHRS, CDR2 YFSETQ. There are 16 residues in the CDR3. V was pared by 3 bases and J by 6 bases, with 10 bases of the junction left unmatched. CDR3 sequence (DNA): TGCGCCAGCAGCTCCATAGCGGGAGTAGAAGGCAATGAGCAGTTCTTC. It translates to CASSSIAGVEGNEQFF.

J is TRBJ2-5 and V is TRBV30, with unresolved D. The CDR3 length is 11 residues. Trimming took 5 bases from V and 5 from J, leaving 9 bases between them. Per the germline V gene, CDR1 is GTSNPN and CDR2 is SVGIG (reference sequence). The CDR3 nucleotides read TGTGCCTGGGGAACCGGGGAGACCCAGTACTTC. Translating it yields CAWGTGETQYF.

The V and J genes are TRBV7-9 and TRBJ1-1, with 7 nucleotides matching TRBD1. Looked up from germline, CDR1 is SEHNR and CDR2 is FQNEAQ (reference sequence). Unmatched junction bases numbered 6, after V lost 7 bases and J lost 7 bases. The CDR3 covers 12 residues. The CDR3 sequence: CASTPGGFEAFF. The CDR3 DNA is TGTGCCAGCACCCCAGGGGGATTTGAAGCTTTCTTT.

The chain joins TRBV25-1 to TRBJ2-1, with a weak D call TRBD2 (5 bases). V was clipped by 5 bases and J by 3 bases, with 8 bases between them. The V gene's germline CDR1 is MGHDK and CDR2 SYGVNS. The length of the CDR3 is 13 residues. In DNA, the CDR3 is TGTGCCAGCAGTCTAGCCGGCTACAATGAGCAGTTCTTC. Protein sequence: CASSLAGYNEQFF.

The J gene is TRBJ1-2, the V gene TRBV28; D not certain. Germline V gene data show CDR1 as MDHEN and CDR2 as SYDVKM. The CDR3 contains 13 residues. Trimming took off 3 bases at V and 2 bases at J, with 7 bases between the two ends. In DNA form, the CDR3 reads TGTGCCAGCAGTTTGGACGCCAACTATGGCTACACCTTC. Amino acid sequence: CASSLDANYGYTF.

The chain couples TRBV10-2 to TRBJ1-5; tentative D call: TRBD1 (5 bases). This CDR3 is 13 amino acids long. CDR1 and CDR2 from the germline V gene are WSHSY and SAAADI. Trimming shortened V by 4 bases and J by 6 bases, and 10 bases separated the two germline ends. Written as DNA, the CDR3 is TGCGCCAGCAGTGGGGGCAGGGCTCAGCCCCAGCATTTT. Translation gives CASSGGRAQPQHF.

V usage is TRBV9 and J usage is TRBJ2-7, with 8 bases aligning to TRBD1. V lost 0 bases to trimming and J lost 3 bases; unmatched junction nucleotides: 5. This CDR3 region has 15 residues. Looked up from germline, CDR1 is SGDLS and CDR2 is YYNGEE. In nucleotides, the CDR3 is TGTGCCAGCAGCGTAGATCAGGGGGCAGTCTACGAGCAGTACTTC. This encodes CASSVDQGAVYEQYF.

This rearrangement joins TRBV18 to TRBJ1-1; 8 nucleotides line up with TRBD1. V lost 8 bases and J lost 5; bases outside the gene matches: 10. CDR3 length: 14 residues. In germline, CDR1 is KGHSH, CDR2 LQKENI. DNA for the CDR3: TGTGCCAGCAGCGGATCGGACAGGGTGACTGAAGCTTTCTTT. Encoded protein: CASSGSDRVTEAFF.

This rearrangement joins TRBV5-1 to TRBJ2-7, with D perhaps being TRBD1 or TRBD2 (7 bases each). Germline lookup yields CDR1 SGHRS and CDR2 YFSETQ. With 4 bases removed from V and 6 bases from J, the gap between germline ends came to 17 bases. The CDR3 has 14 residues. DNA of the CDR3: TGCGCCAGCAGCATACAGGGGAGGGTATCCGAGCAGTACTTC. Translating it yields CASSIQGRVSEQYF.

DNA for the CDR3: TGTGCCAGCTCCCAGGGGATGAACACTGAAGCTTTCTTT. It translates to CASSQGMNTEAFF. The genes are TRBV18 and TRBJ1-1; a possible D gene is TRBD1 (6 bases). V gave up 6 bases and J gave up 0 bases, with 8 bases separating them. The CDR3 extends over 13 amino acids. Germline CDR1 reads KGHSH; CDR2 reads LQKENI.

The rearrangement uses TRBV5-1 and TRBJ1-1, with 7 bases that match TRBD1. There are 14 residues in the CDR3. The J segment lost 5 bases and the V segment lost 0 bases, leaving 4 bases of the junction unmatched. Germline CDR1 SGHRS, CDR2 YFSETQ. CDR3 protein: CASSLGTGRTEAFF. The CDR3 DNA follows: TGCGCCAGCAGCTTGGGGACAGGCAGGACTGAAGCTTTCTTT.

The chain couples TRBV9 to TRBJ2-1, with no clear D. V lost 3 bases and J 10 bases, leaving 14 bases between the germline ends. Germline V gene sequence: CDR1 SGDLS, CDR2 YYNGEE. The CDR3 sequence is 13 residues long. CDR3 bases: TGTGCCAGCAGCGACCGTCACATAAGGGAGCAGTTCTTC. Its translation: CASSDRHIREQFF.